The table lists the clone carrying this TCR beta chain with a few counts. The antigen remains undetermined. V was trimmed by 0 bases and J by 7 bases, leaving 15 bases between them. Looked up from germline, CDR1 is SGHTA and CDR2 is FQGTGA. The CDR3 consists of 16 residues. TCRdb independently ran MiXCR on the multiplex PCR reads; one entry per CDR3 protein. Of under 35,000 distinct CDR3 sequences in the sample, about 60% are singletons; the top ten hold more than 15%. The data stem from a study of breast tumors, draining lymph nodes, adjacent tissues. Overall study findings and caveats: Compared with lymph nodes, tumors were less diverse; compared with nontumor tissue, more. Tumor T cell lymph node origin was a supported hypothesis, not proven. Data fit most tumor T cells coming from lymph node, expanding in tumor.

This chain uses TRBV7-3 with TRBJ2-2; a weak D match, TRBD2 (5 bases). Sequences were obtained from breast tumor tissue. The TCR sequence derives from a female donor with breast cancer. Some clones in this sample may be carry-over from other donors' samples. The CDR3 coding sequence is TGTGCCAGCAGCTTAACGAGGGCTACCCAAGTCGGGGAGCTGTTTTTT. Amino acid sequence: CASSLTRATQVGELFF.